The T cell receptor (beta chain) under discussion was sequenced for a study of blood T cells in healthy people across ages. Study outcomes and limitations: As naive T cell percentage varied, TCR beta diversity correlated strongly with it.

The CDR3 totals 14 residues. Germline loops: CDR1 LGHNA, CDR2 YSLEER. V shed 0 bases and J shed 1 base, with 3 bases lying between them. This clonotype was observed many times. Its antigen is not known. Next came a second PCR, run for about 6 to 11 cycles, which used a sample-barcoded 5' primer along with a J-beta primer mix. TCRdb re-analysed the 5' RACE reads in MiXCR, keeping a single row per CDR3 protein. The table lists roughly 700,000 distinct CDR3 sequences, approximately 25% of them singletons. In addition, the sample was reused for a study of T cells of mothers and their children. From that second work: Barcodes and 2-4 random nucleotides were added by M1S in the second PCR.

This TCR was sampled from a boy aged 10-17 years in good health. Sequencing used blood. This chain connects TRBV4-3 to TRBJ2-2; D unresolved. This CDR3 is CASSQDVNTGELFF. DNA for the CDR3: TGCGCCAGCAGCCAAGACGTGAACACCGGGGAGCTGTTTTTT.